The present entry profiles one TCR beta chain with its context. What it binds is unknown. Naive CD8 cells lacked CD45RO and underwent positive selection for CCR7, leaving out terminally differentiated effector memory CD45RA+ cells. Sequencing used immunoSEQ multiplex PCR; TCRdb keeps in-frame clones, though not all of them. The table shows roughly 2.1 million clones, with about 92% occurring only once. This sample is part of a study of shared clonotypes between healthy human individuals. Overall study results and limits: The study sampled only blood, and tissue repertoires likely differ.

Germline V gene sequence: CDR1 LNHDA, CDR2 SQIVND (reference sequence). The CDR3 totals 17 residues. V lost 5 bases to trimming and J lost 0 bases; unmatched junction nucleotides: 8. This sequence originates from a young man in good health. Some clones in this sample may be carry-over from other donors' samples. The sample taken for sequencing was naive CD8+ T cells from PBMCs. The chain couples TRBV19 to TRBJ2-3; 10 bases align to TRBD1. The CDR3 nucleotides read TGTGCCAGTAGTTCGGGACAGGGGTGGACTAGCACAGATACGCAGTATTTT. It is translated as CASSSGQGWTSTDTQYF.